The rows below give T cell receptor beta chains drawn from one sample of a study of blood T cells in healthy people across ages. In TCRdb, the 5' RACE reads were re-called with MiXCR into one record per CDR3 protein. Of some 700,000 distinct CDR3 sequences detected, roughly two fifths appear once; the ten largest clones hold approximately 22%. Sequences were obtained from blood. These receptors all stem from a woman aged 60-75 years in good health. The CDR3 runs from the conserved cysteine through the conserved F or W. A D gene is named only where the DNA matches it firmly. Clone size appears in some rows only: once, few, many, or a class for an expanded clone.

d_gene: -
v_gene: TRBV4-2
j_gene: TRBJ2-7
abundance: -
CDR3nt: TGTGCCAGCAGCCAAGAAGCACAGGGCGTGGTATTCGAGCAGTACTTC
CDR3aa: CASSQEAQGVVFEQYF

d_gene: TRBD2
v_gene: TRBV6-4
j_gene: TRBJ2-5
abundance: -
CDR3nt: TGTGCCAGCAGCTATTCGGGGCGGGGAGGGATCAATGAGCAGTACTTC
CDR3aa: CASSYSGRGGINEQYF

d_gene: TRBD2
v_gene: TRBV20-1
j_gene: TRBJ2-1
abundance: -
CDR3nt: TGCAGTGCTACCATAGGGAGCGGGGGGGCAGATGAGCAGTTCTTC
CDR3aa: CSATIGSGGADEQFF

d_gene: -
v_gene: TRBV7-2
j_gene: TRBJ2-3
abundance: -
CDR3nt: TGTGCCAGCAGCTTAGACGTGTTATTCACAGATACGCAGTATTTT
CDR3aa: CASSLDVLFTDTQYF

d_gene: -
v_gene: TRBV28
j_gene: TRBJ1-5
abundance: many
CDR3nt: TGTGCCAGCAGTTCCCCGGAGGGATGGGATCAGCCCCAGCATTTT
CDR3aa: CASSSPEGWDQPQHF

d_gene: TRBD1
v_gene: TRBV27
j_gene: TRBJ1-4
abundance: few
CDR3nt: TGTGCCAGCAATAGGGACAGGGAGAGTGTCACTAATGAAAAACTGTTTTTT
CDR3aa: CASNRDRESVTNEKLFF

d_gene: -
v_gene: TRBV24-1
j_gene: TRBJ2-1
abundance: few
CDR3nt: TGTGCCACCAGTGAGGGGGAGGTTGGAGTTCTCCAATACAATGAGCAGTTCTTC
CDR3aa: CATSEGEVGVLQYNEQFF

d_gene: TRBD1
v_gene: TRBV27
j_gene: TRBJ2-5
abundance: once
CDR3nt: TGTGCCAGCATTTCGACAGGGGGGGGAGAGACCCAGTACTTC
CDR3aa: CASISTGGGETQYF

d_gene: TRBD1
v_gene: TRBV7-9
j_gene: TRBJ1-2
abundance: few
CDR3nt: TGTGCCAGCAGCTCAACTCAGGGGGAGGAAGGCTACACCTTC
CDR3aa: CASSSTQGEEGYTF

d_gene: -
v_gene: TRBV28
j_gene: TRBJ2-1
abundance: once
CDR3nt: TGTGCCAGCGGCCACCGGAGTAGCGCGCAAGAGACCCAGTTCTTC
CDR3aa: CASGHRSSAQETQFF

d_gene: -
v_gene: TRBV7-6
j_gene: TRBJ2-5
abundance: -
CDR3nt: TGTACCAGCAGCTTGGAAGAGACCCAGTACTTC
CDR3aa: CTSSLEETQYF

d_gene: -
v_gene: TRBV29-1
j_gene: TRBJ1-1
abundance: -
CDR3nt: TGCAGCTCCAAGGTGGACACCGCGAACACTGAAGCTTTCTTT
CDR3aa: CSSKVDTANTEAFF

d_gene: -
v_gene: TRBV27
j_gene: TRBJ2-7
abundance: many
CDR3nt: TGTGCCAGCAGTTTGGGCGCCGAGCAGTACTTC
CDR3aa: CASSLGAEQYF

d_gene: TRBD1
v_gene: TRBV20-1
j_gene: TRBJ1-2
abundance: -
CDR3nt: TGCAGTGCTGGAGAGACAGGGAACTATGGCTACACCTTC
CDR3aa: CSAGETGNYGYTF

d_gene: -
v_gene: TRBV29-1
j_gene: TRBJ2-7
abundance: few
CDR3nt: TGCAGCGTTGGCGGGGCCGGCTGGGAGCAGTACTTC
CDR3aa: CSVGGAGWEQYF

d_gene: TRBD2
v_gene: TRBV28
j_gene: TRBJ2-1
abundance: -
CDR3nt: TGTGCCAGCAGTTTTATTAGCGGGGCCTACAATGAGCAGTTCTTC
CDR3aa: CASSFISGAYNEQFF

d_gene: -
v_gene: TRBV19
j_gene: TRBJ2-7
abundance: once
CDR3nt: TGTGCCAGTAGTCGGTCGAGAGGGGAGGTTTACGAGCAGTACTTC
CDR3aa: CASSRSRGEVYEQYF

d_gene: -
v_gene: TRBV7-3
j_gene: TRBJ2-7
abundance: -
CDR3nt: TGTGCCAGCAGCTCCAAGGGGGTTTCCTACAATGAGCAGTACTTC
CDR3aa: CASSSKGVSYNEQYF

d_gene: -
v_gene: TRBV19
j_gene: TRBJ1-1
abundance: -
CDR3nt: TGTGCCAGTAAGCAAGGGGCGAACACTGAAGCTTTCTTT
CDR3aa: CASKQGANTEAFF

d_gene: TRBD1
v_gene: TRBV6-2/TRBV6-3
j_gene: TRBJ2-4
abundance: many
CDR3nt: TGTGCCAGCAGTCGACCGGGACAGTTCTCTGAGCAGTACTTC
CDR3aa: CASSRPGQFSEQYF

d_gene: -
v_gene: TRBV20-1
j_gene: TRBJ2-3
abundance: -
CDR3nt: TGCAGTGCTAGGTTCAGGGACACAGATACGCAGTATTTT
CDR3aa: CSARFRDTDTQYF

d_gene: -
v_gene: TRBV4-2
j_gene: TRBJ2-1
abundance: few
CDR3nt: TGTGCCAGCAGCCAAAGGGGTGGGGGCGGGGTCTACAATGAGCAGTTCTTC
CDR3aa: CASSQRGGGGVYNEQFF

d_gene: -
v_gene: TRBV29-1
j_gene: TRBJ1-1
abundance: -
CDR3nt: TGCAGCGTTAGTAGGGGTGGGACTGAAGCTTTCTTT
CDR3aa: CSVSRGGTEAFF

d_gene: TRBD2
v_gene: TRBV10-3
j_gene: TRBJ2-5
abundance: -
CDR3nt: TGTGCCATCAAGGAGCGGGGGAGCGTTCGGGAGACCCAGTACTTC
CDR3aa: CAIKERGSVRETQYF

d_gene: -
v_gene: TRBV27
j_gene: TRBJ2-7
abundance: -
CDR3nt: TGTGCCAGCAGTGTTACAGGCGATGAGCAGTACTTC
CDR3aa: CASSVTGDEQYF

d_gene: TRBD2
v_gene: TRBV5-1
j_gene: TRBJ2-7
abundance: few
CDR3nt: TGCGCCAGCGGCGTCTGGCGGGGGGCCGAGCAGTACTTC
CDR3aa: CASGVWRGAEQYF

d_gene: -
v_gene: TRBV6-2/TRBV6-3
j_gene: TRBJ2-7
abundance: -
CDR3nt: TGTGCCAGCAGTTACTCCCCGGGTGCCACCTCCTACGAGCAGTACTTC
CDR3aa: CASSYSPGATSYEQYF

d_gene: TRBD2
v_gene: TRBV20-1
j_gene: TRBJ2-5
abundance: -
CDR3nt: TGCAGTGCTAGGAAGGGACTAGAAGGTGCAGAGACCCAGTACTTC
CDR3aa: CSARKGLEGAETQYF

d_gene: TRBD1
v_gene: TRBV7-9
j_gene: TRBJ2-7
abundance: many
CDR3nt: TGTGCCAGCAGCCCCAACGCGGACAGGGGATACGAGCAGTACTTC
CDR3aa: CASSPNADRGYEQYF

d_gene: -
v_gene: TRBV7-8
j_gene: TRBJ1-5
abundance: -
CDR3nt: TGTGCCAGCAGCTTAGTAGGGGGGGGCGCGGGGAATCAGCCCCAGCATTTT
CDR3aa: CASSLVGGGAGNQPQHF

d_gene: TRBD2
v_gene: TRBV5-1
j_gene: TRBJ2-2
abundance: -
CDR3nt: TGCGCCAGCAGCAGGACTAGCGGAGCCTCACAAGGGGAGCTGTTTTTT
CDR3aa: CASSRTSGASQGELFF

d_gene: -
v_gene: TRBV12-3/TRBV12-4
j_gene: TRBJ2-3
abundance: few
CDR3nt: TGTGCCAGCAGTAGACTTAGCACAGATACGCAGTATTTT
CDR3aa: CASSRLSTDTQYF

d_gene: -
v_gene: TRBV19
j_gene: TRBJ1-1
abundance: -
CDR3nt: TGTGCCAGTAGTCCCCGGACCTACGGGGGTACTGAAGCTTTCTTT
CDR3aa: CASSPRTYGGTEAFF

d_gene: -
v_gene: TRBV12-3/TRBV12-4
j_gene: TRBJ2-1
abundance: -
CDR3nt: TGTGCCAGCACCACCTCGGGGCAGTTAAATTACAATGAGCAGTTCTTC
CDR3aa: CASTTSGQLNYNEQFF

d_gene: TRBD1
v_gene: TRBV9
j_gene: TRBJ2-3
abundance: -
CDR3nt: TGTGCCAGCAGCCTCAGGGGACAGGGAGAAAATACGCAGTATTTT
CDR3aa: CASSLRGQGENTQYF

d_gene: -
v_gene: TRBV9
j_gene: TRBJ2-7
abundance: once
CDR3nt: TGTGCCGGCAGCCCCACGCCGGGACTCGATGACGAGCAGTACTTC
CDR3aa: CAGSPTPGLDDEQYF

d_gene: -
v_gene: TRBV15
j_gene: TRBJ1-5
abundance: -
CDR3nt: TGTGCCACCAGCAGAGATGGTTATAGCAATCAGCCCCAGCATTTT
CDR3aa: CATSRDGYSNQPQHF

d_gene: -
v_gene: TRBV7-9
j_gene: TRBJ2-1
abundance: -
CDR3nt: TGTGCCAGCAGCCACCTGGGCGGCGAGCAGTTCTTC
CDR3aa: CASSHLGGEQFF

d_gene: -
v_gene: TRBV20-1
j_gene: TRBJ2-7
abundance: -
CDR3nt: TGCAGTGCGGGGGGACGGGGGAACTACGAGCAGTACTTC
CDR3aa: CSAGGRGNYEQYF

d_gene: TRBD2
v_gene: TRBV27
j_gene: TRBJ2-1
abundance: few
CDR3nt: TGTGCCAGCAGTCCGAAGCGGGGGGGCCGGAATGAGCAGTTCTTC
CDR3aa: CASSPKRGGRNEQFF

d_gene: TRBD1
v_gene: TRBV27
j_gene: TRBJ1-2
abundance: -
CDR3nt: TGTGCCAGCAGTGACGAGACAGGGGGTCGCTACACCTTC
CDR3aa: CASSDETGGRYTF

d_gene: TRBD2
v_gene: TRBV6-1
j_gene: TRBJ2-2
abundance: few
CDR3nt: TGTGCCAGCAGGGGAGGGTCCCCCGCATCTGGCGGGGAGCTGTTTTTT
CDR3aa: CASRGGSPASGGELFF

d_gene: -
v_gene: TRBV20-1
j_gene: TRBJ1-5
abundance: -
CDR3nt: TGCAGTGCTTCGACAGGCGCGGGACTGTCTCAGCCCCAGCATTTT
CDR3aa: CSASTGAGLSQPQHF

d_gene: TRBD2
v_gene: TRBV10-3
j_gene: TRBJ2-7
abundance: once
CDR3nt: TGTGCCATCAGCGACGTGGTTAGCGGGAGGGCTAGCTCCTACAATGAGCAGTACTTC
CDR3aa: CAISDVVSGRASSYNEQYF

d_gene: -
v_gene: TRBV10-2
j_gene: TRBJ2-1
abundance: few
CDR3nt: TGCGCCAGCAACCCCGTACTAAGCTCCTACAATGAGCAGTTCTTC
CDR3aa: CASNPVLSSYNEQFF

d_gene: TRBD2
v_gene: TRBV12-3/TRBV12-4
j_gene: TRBJ2-4
abundance: -
CDR3nt: TGTGCCAGCAGTTTAGGGGGACTAGCGGGAGAAGGTTACAAAAACATTCAGTACTTC
CDR3aa: CASSLGGLAGEGYKNIQYF

d_gene: -
v_gene: TRBV28
j_gene: TRBJ2-7
abundance: -
CDR3nt: TGTGCCAGCACCCCTTGGTTCGGTAATTATAGCTCCTACGAGCAGTACTTC
CDR3aa: CASTPWFGNYSSYEQYF

d_gene: TRBD1
v_gene: TRBV6-1
j_gene: TRBJ2-1
abundance: few
CDR3nt: TGTGCCAGCACCTCGATGCAGGGACAGGTGACCCACAATGAGCAGTTCTTC
CDR3aa: CASTSMQGQVTHNEQFF

d_gene: TRBD2
v_gene: TRBV20-1
j_gene: TRBJ2-5
abundance: -
CDR3nt: TGCAGTGCTGGCGGCGGACTAGCGGGGGGGACCCAGTACTTC
CDR3aa: CSAGGGLAGGTQYF

d_gene: -
v_gene: TRBV21-1
j_gene: TRBJ2-7
abundance: few
CDR3nt: TGTGCCAGTCCTCTAGCGGCCCCGGGGGACGAGCAGTACTTC
CDR3aa: CASPLAAPGDEQYF

d_gene: -
v_gene: TRBV7-3
j_gene: TRBJ2-7
abundance: -
CDR3nt: TGTGCCAGCAGCAGCCTCGGGGACACCCCATCCTACGAGCAGTACTTC
CDR3aa: CASSSLGDTPSYEQYF

d_gene: -
v_gene: TRBV5-1
j_gene: TRBJ2-5
abundance: few
CDR3nt: TGCGCCAGCAGCGCTTTGGGAGAGGAGGAGACCCAGTACTTC
CDR3aa: CASSALGEEETQYF

d_gene: -
v_gene: TRBV7-2
j_gene: TRBJ2-1
abundance: -
CDR3nt: TGTGCCAGCAGCTTAGAGTCTACAACCGAGCAGTTCTTC
CDR3aa: CASSLESTTEQFF